This T cell receptor beta chain appears in the sequencing data of a study of metastatic and nonmetastatic thyroid tumors. Study at large: Repertoire comparisons spanned blood and tumor or nodule tissue from malignant and benign thyroid patients. General observations from the study: Malignant thyroid tumors reportedly had TCR beta diversity that was significantly higher than in benign nodules, in blood and tumor.

As to this clone: The antigen remains undetermined. In the same sample, other DNA sequences code for this CDR3.

CDR3 length equals 14 residues. V lost 4 bases to trimming and J lost 5 bases, with 13 bases between them. Treatment of any kind had been given to no patient before thyroid surgery. Original processing notes: Using the CDR3 differences seen across clinicopathological groups, the authors built a distant-metastasis classifier for papillary thyroid cancer, which was meant to discriminate distant-metastatic patients. MiXCR re-clonotyped the PCR reads for TCRdb. The V and J calls reflect TCRdb's pipeline rather than the authors' work. The repertoire holds about 15,000 clones, with 26% as singletons. The clonotype comes from a female donor with papillary thyroid cancer or a benign thyroid nodule (not recorded which). Some clones in this sample may be carry-over from other donors' samples. The source material was tumor tissue. The V gene is TRBV12-3 or TRBV12-4, the J gene TRBJ2-3, with D perhaps given as TRBD1 or TRBD2 (5 bases each). In DNA form, the CDR3 reads TGTGCCAGCAGTTCAGCGCGTGGGGGAGATACGCAGTATTTT. It encodes CASSSARGGDTQYF.